A selection of T cell receptor beta chains follows, all from one sample in a study of T cells in Graves' hyperthyroidism and ophthalmopathy. TCRdb itself ran the multiplex PCR reads through MiXCR, one entry per CDR3 protein. The repertoire holds 250,000 to 400,000 distinct CDR3 sequences, with roughly an eighth as singletons. Source material: blood. These receptors all stem from a woman in her thirties or forties with Graves' ophthalmopathy. Each CDR3 is given with its conserved first and last residue. D genes are given only for firm matches. Clone sizes are given selectively: once, few, many, or a class where the clone is expanded.

clone_size | j_call | cdr3_length | d_call | v_call | cdr3_aa | cdr3_nt
many | TRBJ1-2 | 14 | NA | TRBV12-3/TRBV12-4 | CASSDRTANYGYTF | TGTGCCAGCAGTGACCGAACAGCGAATTATGGCTACACCTTC
many | TRBJ2-5 | 15 | NA | TRBV28 | CASSFPRGKKETQYF | TGTGCCAGCAGTTTCCCTCGCGGGAAGAAAGAGACCCAGTACTTC
many | TRBJ1-4 | 14 | TRBD1 | TRBV7-9 | CASSPRDSSEKLFF | TGTGCCAGCAGCCCGCGGGACAGTTCCGAAAAACTGTTTTTT
many | TRBJ1-6 | 13 | TRBD1 | TRBV20-1 | CSADREGGSPLHF | TGCAGTGCAGACAGGGAAGGCGGTTCACCCCTCCACTTT
NA | TRBJ2-2 | 16 | TRBD1 | TRBV15 | CATSRGTGRNTGELFF | TGTGCCACCAGCAGGGGGACAGGGAGGAACACCGGGGAGCTGTTTTTT
many | TRBJ1-1 | 14 | NA | TRBV19 | CASSIDGRWGEAFF | TGTGCCAGTAGTATAGACGGCCGCTGGGGTGAAGCTTTCTTT
NA | TRBJ2-7 | 20 | TRBD1 | TRBV4-1 | CASSQDRGGSGGRGSYEQYF | TGCGCCAGCAGCCAAGATAGAGGAGGCTCAGGGGGAAGGGGTTCCTACGAGCAGTACTTC
NA | TRBJ2-2 | 17 | NA | TRBV20-1 | CSAKGGYGEYNTGELFF | TGCAGTGCTAAGGGCGGGTACGGGGAATACAACACCGGGGAGCTGTTTTTT
NA | TRBJ2-2 | 14 | NA | TRBV9 | CASSVLGGGGELFF | TGTGCCAGCAGCGTATTGGGAGGCGGCGGGGAGCTGTTTTTT
many | TRBJ2-1 | 15 | NA | TRBV12-3/TRBV12-4 | CASTRDTASYNEQFF | TGTGCCAGCACCCGGGACACCGCATCCTACAATGAGCAGTTCTTC
NA | TRBJ1-6 | 13 | NA | TRBV7-2 | CASSLESSSSLHF | TGTGCCAGCAGCTTAGAGTCTAGTTCATCCCTCCACTTT
NA | TRBJ2-7 | 13 | NA | TRBV19 | CASSIEGSYEQYF | TGTGCCAGTAGTATAGAAGGGTCCTACGAGCAGTACTTC
few | TRBJ2-3 | 14 | NA | TRBV10-1 | CASSEPTLGGRQYF | TGCGCCAGCAGTGAGCCAACACTGGGCGGCAGGCAGTATTTT
NA | TRBJ2-7 | 16 | TRBD1 | TRBV6-1 | CATQKSWGQGVYEQYF | TGTGCCACCCAAAAATCGTGGGGACAGGGGGTCTACGAGCAGTACTTC
many | TRBJ1-6 | 19 | NA | TRBV20-1 | CSALSRKYREARDNSPLHF | TGCAGTGCTCTATCCCGCAAATACAGGGAGGCTCGGGATAATTCACCCCTCCACTTT
few | TRBJ1-5 | 13 | NA | TRBV5-1 | CASSMQSDQPQHF | TGCGCCAGCAGCATGCAGTCGGATCAGCCCCAGCATTTT
NA | TRBJ1-3 | 15 | NA | TRBV6-5 | CASSYGGISGNTIYF | TGTGCCAGCAGTTACGGGGGAATCTCTGGAAACACCATATATTTT
many | TRBJ1-2 | 16 | NA | TRBV7-9 | CASSSPGTYHNYGYTF | TGTGCCAGCAGCTCCCCCGGGACATACCATAACTATGGCTACACCTTC
NA | TRBJ1-2 | 12 | NA | TRBV28 | CASSRGMYGYTF | TGTGCCAGCAGTAGAGGGATGTATGGCTACACCTTC
few | TRBJ2-2 | 14 | NA | TRBV4-1 | CASSQGRGTGELFF | TGCGCCAGCAGCCAAGGCCGGGGGACCGGGGAGCTGTTTTTT
many | TRBJ1-4 | 15 | NA | TRBV12-3/TRBV12-4 | CASSLVVGYREKLFF | TGTGCCAGCAGTTTAGTCGTGGGTTACAGGGAAAAACTGTTTTTT
many | TRBJ2-2 | 15 | TRBD1 | TRBV10-1 | CASKAGQGVTGELFF | TGCGCCAGCAAAGCGGGACAGGGGGTTACCGGGGAGCTGTTTTTT
few | TRBJ1-4 | 15 | NA | TRBV7-8 | CASSQQTGRVEKLFF | TGTGCCAGCAGCCAGCAAACAGGGAGGGTTGAAAAACTGTTTTTT
many | TRBJ2-1 | 15 | NA | TRBV9 | CASSVELAVGNEQFF | TGTGCCAGCAGCGTAGAACTAGCCGTTGGCAATGAGCAGTTCTTC
many | TRBJ2-3 | 15 | TRBD2 | TRBV12-3/TRBV12-4 | CASSLGTSAVDTQYF | TGTGCCAGCAGTCTCGGGACTAGCGCTGTAGATACGCAGTATTTT
many | TRBJ2-7 | 15 | NA | TRBV14 | CASSQGYGRSYEQYF | TGTGCCAGCAGCCAAGGTTATGGACGGTCCTACGAGCAGTACTTC